The 23 T cell receptor beta chains below come from one sample, sequenced in a study of cytomegalovirus exposure and HLA in healthy donors. Primers for the PCR totalled 60 Vbeta and 13 Jbeta. Here immunoSEQ multiplex PCR was the method, and the copy in TCRdb shows in-frame clones only, minus some. This sample yields over 150,000 clones, of which roughly 77% are seen a single time; more than 4.5% belongs to the top ten. The sample was PBMCs. These receptors came from a man between 25 and 39 years old in good health and CMV-seropositive.

This clone was counted only a few times. The CDR3 loop reads CASSQERGASTDTQYF. DNA of the CDR3: TGTGCCAGCAGCCAAGAACGGGGGGCCAGCACAGATACGCAGTATTTT. V gene TRBV4-2 combines with J gene TRBJ2-3, with D maybe TRBD2 (7 bases). V lost 0 bases and J 0 bases, leaving 10 bases between the germline ends. Germline V gene data show CDR1 as LGHNA and CDR2 as YNFKEQ. CDR3 length equals 16 residues.

J is TRBJ2-3 and V is TRBV28; 8 nucleotides line up with TRBD2. Germline CDR1 is MDHEN and CDR2 is SYDVKM. Trimming took 6 bases from V and 3 from J; bases not matched to a gene: 14. This CDR3 is built from 17 residues. CDR3 sequence (DNA): TGTGCCAGCAGCCTTAGCGGGGCCAGACGTTGGACAGATACGCAGTATTTT. Encoded protein: CASSLSGARRWTDTQYF.

The chain carries TRBV5-5 and TRBJ1-1; D unclear. Germline values: CDR1 SGHKS, CDR2 YYEKEE (reference sequence). V lost 3 bases to trimming and J lost 0 bases, with 9 bases between them. The CDR3 has 14 residues. The CDR3, as DNA: TGTGCCAGCAGCTCCAAACAGTTGAACACTGAAGCTTTCTTT. It is translated as CASSSKQLNTEAFF.

This clone came up a few times. The rearrangement uses TRBV9 and TRBJ2-2; the match to TRBD1 covers 8 bases. This CDR3 region has 16 residues. Trimming removed 0 bases from V and 1 base from J; junction bases left unmatched: 2. The germline gives CDR1 SGDLS, CDR2 YYNGEE. CDR3 loop: CASSVDGTGNTGELFF. DNA for the CDR3: TGTGCCAGCAGCGTAGACGGGACAGGGAACACCGGGGAGCTGTTTTTT. The variable domain in full, with the rest retrieved from reference TRBV9 and TRBJ2-2, is DSGVTQTPKHLITATGQRVTLRCSPRSGDLSVYWYQQSLDQGLQFLIQYYNGEERAKGNILERFSAQQFPDLHSELNLSSLELGDSALYFCASSVDGTGNTGELFFGEGSRLTVL.

In its sample, this clone was seen once. The chain carries TRBV15 and TRBJ2-5; 10 bases are a match to TRBD2. The germline CDR1 and CDR2 sequences are LNHNV and YYDKDF (reference sequence). The CDR3 spans 17 residues. V trimming: 3 bases; J trimming: 3 bases; junction bases outside the gene matches: 10. CDR3 loop: CATSRGGDSGRKETQYF. Here the CDR3 DNA reads TGTGCCACCAGCAGGGGGGGCGATAGCGGGAGGAAAGAGACCCAGTACTTC.

The rearrangement links TRBV27 to TRBJ1-2, with D possibly being TRBD1 (6 bases). The CDR3 extends over 15 amino acids. Germline CDR1 and CDR2: MNHEY and SMNVEV (reference sequence). The V and J ends lost 5 bases and 2 bases respectively, with 15 bases between them. The CDR3 DNA reads as TGTGCCAGCAGTCGCACCGGACAGATGAACTATGGCTACACCTTC. It encodes CASSRTGQMNYGYTF.

This chain joins TRBV7-2 and TRBJ1-3; D might be TRBD1 (5 bases). CDR3 length: 13 amino acids. Trimming cost V 8 bases and J 0 bases, with 8 bases left between them. Germline CDR1 is SGHTA and CDR2 is FQGNSA. The CDR3 bases are TGTGCCAGCGGGGCGTCCTCTGGAAACACCATATATTTT. Its protein is CASGASSGNTIYF.

V gene TRBV5-1 combines with J gene TRBJ2-7; D perhaps matches TRBD1 (5 bases). V lost 3 bases, J lost 4 bases, and 11 bases lay in between. The CDR3 has 13 amino acids. Germline loops: CDR1 SGHRS, CDR2 YFSETQ. CDR3 sequence reads: CASSSDSNYEQYF. The CDR3 bases are TGCGCCAGCAGCTCCGACAGCAATTACGAGCAGTACTTC.

The chain employs TRBV30 and TRBJ1-4; 9 bases are a match to TRBD1. V shed 0 bases, J shed 7 bases, and the junction held 6 bases outside the gene matches. Germline values: CDR1 GTSNPN, CDR2 SVGIG (reference sequence). This CDR3 region has 15 residues. The CDR3 bases are TGTGCCTGGAGTGTAACGGGACAGGGAACTGAAAAACTGTTTTTT. Translation: CAWSVTGQGTEKLFF.

J is TRBJ1-2 and V is TRBV30, with D hard to call. This CDR3 has 13 amino acids. CDR1 is GTSNPN and CDR2 is SVGIG in the germline V gene (reference sequence). Trimming stripped 0 bases from V and 4 bases from J, with 9 bases between. CDR3 in DNA: TGTGCCTGGAGTGTTGGTACAAGCTATGGCTACACCTTC. Translating gives CAWSVGTSYGYTF.

This clone showed up just once. The chain recombines TRBV2 with TRBJ2-5, with TRBD2 identical over 11 bases. Germline CDR1 and CDR2: SNHLY and FYNNEI. The V and J ends lost 6 bases and 2 bases, in that order; junction bases with no gene match: 2. The CDR3 sequence is 14 residues long. The CDR3 coding sequence is TGTGCCAGCAGAGGACTAGCGGGTCAAGAGACCCAGTACTTC. Its protein product is CASRGLAGQETQYF.

The J gene is TRBJ1-4, the V gene TRBV4-1; D not certain. The V and J ends lost 8 bases and 0 bases respectively, with 10 bases between them. From germline, CDR1 is MGHRA and CDR2 YSYEKL. The CDR3 loop spans 14 amino acids. The CDR3 DNA follows: TGCGCCAGCGGCCGGGCTGCAACTAATGAAAAACTGTTTTTT. Its translation: CASGRAATNEKLFF.

The chain's CDR3 is CASSPRLAGERDTQYF. Written as DNA, the CDR3 is TGTGCCAGCAGCCCCAGACTAGCGGGGGAACGGGATACGCAGTATTTT. The chain joins TRBV7-2 to TRBJ2-3, with 12 bases lining up with TRBD2. V lost 5 bases and J lost 6; bases outside the gene matches: 9. Germline V CDR1 and CDR2: SGHTA, FQGNSA. The CDR3 covers 16 residues. Drawing the rest from reference TRBV7-2 and TRBJ2-3, the complete variable domain is GAGVSQSPSNKVTEKGKDVELRCDPISGHTALYWYRQSLGQGLEFLIYFQGNSAPDKSGLPSDRFSAERTGGSVSTLTIQRTQQEDSAVYLCASSPRLAGERDTQYFGPGTRLTVL.

The chain uses TRBV6-5 and TRBJ2-7; D is perhaps TRBD1 (6 bases). The CDR3 covers 12 residues. The germline V and J ends were trimmed by 5 bases and 5 bases, with 10 bases remaining between them. Germline CDR1 reads MNHEY; CDR2 reads SVGAGI. CDR3 sequence reads: CASSPGHNEQYF. In DNA form, the CDR3 reads TGTGCCAGCAGTCCGGGACATAACGAGCAGTACTTC.

CDR3 sequence: CASSLRGTGEETQYF. The CDR3 nucleotides are TGTGCCAGCAGCTTGCGTGGGACAGGGGAAGAGACCCAGTACTTC. V gene TRBV5-6 combines with J gene TRBJ2-5; 10 bases agree with TRBD1. Germline CDR1 is SGHDT and CDR2 is YYEEEE. With V trimmed by 1 base and J by 3 bases, 3 bases remained unmatched. The CDR3 totals 15 residues.

V and J are TRBV4-2 and TRBJ1-1, with D possibly matching TRBD1 (6 bases). The CDR3 is 16 residues long. Trimming removed 0 bases from V and 1 base from J, with 12 bases in between. CDR1 and CDR2 (germline): LGHNA, YNFKEQ. CDR3 DNA sequence: TGTGCCAGCAGCCAAGAGTTGGCAGGGGCGAACACTGAAGCTTTCTTT. Translation: CASSQELAGANTEAFF.

DNA of the CDR3: TGTGCCAGCAGTTTACAGGGGGCGCTGAGGGCTGAAGCTTTCTTT. This translates into CASSLQGALRAEAFF. The chain carries TRBV28 and TRBJ1-1; 8 bases align to TRBD1. After removal of 2 bases from V and 6 bases from J, the junction contained 8 bases not matched to a gene. Per the germline V gene, CDR1 is MDHEN and CDR2 is SYDVKM. This CDR3 has 15 amino acids.

J is TRBJ2-1 and V is TRBV18; possible D gene TRBD1, 6 bases. The germline V and J ends were trimmed by 6 bases and 3 bases, with 9 bases remaining between them. The CDR3 runs to 13 residues. Germline V gene lookup returns CDR1 KGHSH and CDR2 LQKENI. CDR3 sequence: CASSRDNYNEQFF. CDR3 nucleotide sequence: TGTGCCAGCTCCCGGGACAACTACAATGAGCAGTTCTTC.

The chain recombines TRBV5-4 with TRBJ1-2; 7 bases are a match to TRBD1. V shed 4 bases and J 2 bases; nucleotides not matched to a gene: 5. Per the germline V gene, CDR1 is SGHNT and CDR2 is YYREEE (reference sequence). This CDR3 contains 14 residues. The CDR3 here is CASSPKQGNYGYTF. CDR3 nucleotide sequence: TGTGCCAGCAGCCCAAAACAGGGGAACTATGGCTACACCTTC.

The rearrangement joins TRBV6-5 to TRBJ1-2; no clear D gene. The CDR3 is 15 residues long. The germline CDR1 and CDR2 sequences are MNHEY and SVGAGI. V lost 4 bases, J lost 1 base, and 13 bases lay in between. CDR3 sequence (DNA): TGTGCCAGCAGTTCCCCGAGGCAGAATAACTATGGCTACACCTTC. The encoded protein is CASSSPRQNNYGYTF.

This clone has a single count. The chain is built from TRBV28 and TRBJ1-4; D not certain. Germline CDR1 MDHEN, CDR2 SYDVKM. The CDR3 sequence is 13 residues long. The V end lost 6 bases, the J end lost 7 bases, and 12 bases lay between the germline ends. In DNA, the CDR3 is TGTGCCAGCAGCCGCCCAGGTGGTGAAAAACTGTTTTTT. Translation gives CASSRPGGEKLFF.

The gene calls are TRBV4-1 and TRBJ2-1; D uncertain. In germline, CDR1 is MGHRA, CDR2 YSYEKL. Trimming pared 1 base from V and 5 bases from J, leaving 9 bases between. The length of the CDR3 is 14 residues. CDR3 loop: CASSQVARNNEQFF. CDR3 nucleotides: TGCGCCAGCAGCCAAGTGGCCCGTAACAATGAGCAGTTCTTC.

The chain carries TRBV5-8 and TRBJ1-2; TRBD1 agrees at 7 bases. Germline-derived CDR1 and CDR2 are SGHTS and YDEGEE. V dropped 4 bases and J dropped 1; count of bases not matched to a gene: 13. CDR3 size: 17 residues. The CDR3 loop is CASSMRIGTASNYGYTF. The CDR3 coding sequence is TGTGCCAGCAGCATGCGAATCGGGACAGCAAGTAACTATGGCTACACCTTC.